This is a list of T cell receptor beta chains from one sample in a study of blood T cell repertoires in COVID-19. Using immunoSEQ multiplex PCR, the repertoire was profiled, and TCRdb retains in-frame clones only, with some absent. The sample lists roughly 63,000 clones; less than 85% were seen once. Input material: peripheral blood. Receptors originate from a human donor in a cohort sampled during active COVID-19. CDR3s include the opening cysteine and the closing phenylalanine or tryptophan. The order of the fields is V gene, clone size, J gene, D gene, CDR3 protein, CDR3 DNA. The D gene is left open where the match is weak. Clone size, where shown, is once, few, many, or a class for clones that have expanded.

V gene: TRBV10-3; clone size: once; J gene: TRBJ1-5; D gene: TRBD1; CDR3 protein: CARDRGKPQHF; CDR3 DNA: TGTGCCAGGGACAGGGGTAAGCCCCAGCATTTT
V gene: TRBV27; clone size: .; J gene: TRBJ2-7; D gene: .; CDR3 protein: CASSLALGYTYEQYF; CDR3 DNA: TGTGCCAGCAGTCTAGCACTAGGGTATACCTACGAGCAGTACTTC
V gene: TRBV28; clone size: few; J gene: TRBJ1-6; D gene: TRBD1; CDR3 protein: CASTPVGGTGGDPRNSPLHF; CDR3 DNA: TGTGCCAGCACCCCAGTGGGAGGGACAGGGGGTGACCCTAGGAATTCACCCCTCCACTTT
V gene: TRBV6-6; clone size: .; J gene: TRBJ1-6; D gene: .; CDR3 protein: CASSPDLSYNSPLHF; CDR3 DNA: TGTGCCAGCAGTCCTGACTTATCCTATAATTCACCCCTCCACTTT
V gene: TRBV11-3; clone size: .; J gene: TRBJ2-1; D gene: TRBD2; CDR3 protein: CASSPRGAGGYNEQFF; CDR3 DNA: TGTGCCAGCAGCCCCCGCGGAGCGGGGGGTTACAATGAGCAGTTCTTC
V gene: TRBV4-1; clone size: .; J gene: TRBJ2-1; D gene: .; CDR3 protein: CASSQMESWATDNEQFF; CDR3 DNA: TGCGCCAGCAGCCAAATGGAAAGTTGGGCGACGGACAATGAGCAGTTCTTC
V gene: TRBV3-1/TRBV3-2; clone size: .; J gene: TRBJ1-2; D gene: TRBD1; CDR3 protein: CASSRPGQMGYGYTF; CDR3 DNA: TGTGCCAGCAGCCGACCGGGACAGATGGGCTATGGCTACACCTTC
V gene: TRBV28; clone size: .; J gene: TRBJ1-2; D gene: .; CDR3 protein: CASSLEGRGYTF; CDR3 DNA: TGTGCCAGCAGTTTAGAGGGAAGGGGCTACACCTTC
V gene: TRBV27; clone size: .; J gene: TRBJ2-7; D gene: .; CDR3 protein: CATAVGGTYEQYF; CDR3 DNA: TGTGCCACCGCCGTGGGGGGAACCTACGAGCAGTACTTC
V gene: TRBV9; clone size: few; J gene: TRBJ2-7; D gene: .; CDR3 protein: CASSVGGGLGGTNYEQYF; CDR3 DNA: TGTGCCAGCAGCGTAGGAGGAGGGCTGGGGGGAACCAACTACGAGCAGTACTTC
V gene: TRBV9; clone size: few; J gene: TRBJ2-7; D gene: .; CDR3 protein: CASSVSDRAYEQYF; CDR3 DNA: TGTGCCAGCAGCGTATCAGACAGAGCCTACGAGCAGTACTTC
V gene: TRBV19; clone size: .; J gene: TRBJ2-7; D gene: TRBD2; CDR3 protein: CASSPTSGLAGRDEQYF; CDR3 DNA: TGTGCCAGTAGTCCTACGTCGGGACTAGCGGGACGCGACGAGCAGTACTTC
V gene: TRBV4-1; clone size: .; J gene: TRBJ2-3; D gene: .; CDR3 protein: CASSQEGGSGTDTQYF; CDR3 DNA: TGCGCCAGCAGCCAAGAGGGTGGGAGTGGCACAGATACGCAGTATTTT
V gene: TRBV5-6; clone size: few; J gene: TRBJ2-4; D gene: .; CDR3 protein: CASSLSYAGANIQYF; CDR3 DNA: TGTGCCAGCAGCTTAAGTTATGCAGGGGCAAACATTCAGTACTTC
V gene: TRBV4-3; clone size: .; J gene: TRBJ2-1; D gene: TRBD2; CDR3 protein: CASSQGASGRYNEQFF; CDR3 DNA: TGCGCCAGCAGCCAAGGGGCTAGCGGGAGGTACAATGAGCAGTTCTTC
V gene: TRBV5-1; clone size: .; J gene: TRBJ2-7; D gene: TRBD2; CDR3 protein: CATRLAEAYEQYF; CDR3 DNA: TGCGCCACCAGACTAGCAGAGGCCTACGAGCAGTACTTC
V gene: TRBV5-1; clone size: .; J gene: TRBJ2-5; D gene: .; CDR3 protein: CASSGSVQETQYF; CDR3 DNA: TGCGCCAGCAGTGGTAGCGTCCAAGAGACCCAGTACTTC
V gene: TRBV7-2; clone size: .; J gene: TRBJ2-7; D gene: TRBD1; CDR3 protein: CASMPGTGGFEQYF; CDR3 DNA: TGTGCCAGCATGCCGGGGACAGGGGGCTTCGAGCAGTACTTC
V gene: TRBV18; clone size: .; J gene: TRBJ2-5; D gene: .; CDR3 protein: CASSPGRQETQYF; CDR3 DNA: TGTGCCAGCTCACCGGGCAGACAAGAGACCCAGTACTTC
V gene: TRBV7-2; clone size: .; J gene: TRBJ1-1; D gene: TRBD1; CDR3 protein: CASSLGTGSITEAFF; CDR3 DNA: TGTGCCAGCAGCTTAGGGACAGGGTCGATCACTGAAGCTTTCTTT
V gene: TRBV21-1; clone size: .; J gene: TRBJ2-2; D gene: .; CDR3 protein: CASTTGGSLGTGELFF; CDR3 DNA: TGTGCCAGCACGACAGGGGGCTCTCTGGGCACCGGGGAGCTGTTTTTT
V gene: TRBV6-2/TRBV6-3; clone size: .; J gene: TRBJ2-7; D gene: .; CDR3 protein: CASSYSRGGEQYF; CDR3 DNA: TGTGCCAGCAGTTACTCGAGGGGGGGCGAGCAGTACTTC
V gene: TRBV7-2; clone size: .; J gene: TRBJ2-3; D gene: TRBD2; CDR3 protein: CASSLEGLGTDTQYF; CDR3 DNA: TGTGCCAGCAGCTTAGAGGGACTAGGCACAGATACGCAGTATTTT
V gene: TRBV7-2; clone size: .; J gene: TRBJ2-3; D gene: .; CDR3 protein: CASSQGRDTQYF; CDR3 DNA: TGTGCCAGCAGCCAGGGTCGGGATACGCAGTATTTT
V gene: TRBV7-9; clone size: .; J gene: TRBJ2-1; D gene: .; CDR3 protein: CASSLVSRGIDEQFF; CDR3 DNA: TGTGCCAGCAGCTTAGTTTCTAGAGGTATCGATGAGCAGTTCTTC
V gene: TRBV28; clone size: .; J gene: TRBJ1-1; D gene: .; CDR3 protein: CASSFSQGKTEAFF; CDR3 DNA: TGTGCCAGCAGTTTTTCACAGGGAAAAACTGAAGCTTTCTTT
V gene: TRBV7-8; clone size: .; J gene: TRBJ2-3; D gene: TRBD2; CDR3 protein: CASSSPFKAGDYTDTQYF; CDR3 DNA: TGTGCCAGCAGCTCCCCTTTTAAAGCGGGAGATTACACAGATACGCAGTATTTT
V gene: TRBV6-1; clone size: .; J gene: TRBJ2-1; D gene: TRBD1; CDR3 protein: CASSGLDRGFYNEQFF; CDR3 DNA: TGTGCCAGCAGTGGATTGGACAGGGGGTTCTACAATGAGCAGTTCTTC
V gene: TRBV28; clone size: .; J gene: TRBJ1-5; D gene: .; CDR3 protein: CASTPQTGYSNQPQHF; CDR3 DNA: TGTGCCAGCACCCCGCAGACAGGATATAGCAATCAGCCCCAGCATTTT
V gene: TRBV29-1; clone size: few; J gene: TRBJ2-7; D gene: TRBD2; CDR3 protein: CSVTSGSGYEQYF; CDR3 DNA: TGCAGCGTGACCAGCGGGAGTGGCTACGAGCAGTACTTC
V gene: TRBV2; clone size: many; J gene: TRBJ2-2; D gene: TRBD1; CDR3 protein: CASIKDRAGTGELFF; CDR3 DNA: TGTGCCAGCATCAAGGACAGGGCGGGCACCGGGGAGCTGTTTTTT
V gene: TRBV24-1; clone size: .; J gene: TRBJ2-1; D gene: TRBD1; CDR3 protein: CATSFKGTGRQNEQFF; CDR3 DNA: TGTGCCACCAGCTTCAAGGGGACAGGGCGTCAGAATGAGCAGTTCTTC
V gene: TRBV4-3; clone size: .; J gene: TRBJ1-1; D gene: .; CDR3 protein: CASSQVSPIRGMNTEAFF; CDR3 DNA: TGCGCCAGCAGCCAAGTCTCCCCCATCCGGGGTATGAACACTGAAGCTTTCTTT
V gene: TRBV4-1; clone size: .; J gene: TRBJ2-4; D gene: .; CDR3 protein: CASRGTGLAKNIQYF; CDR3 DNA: TGCGCCAGCAGGGGTACAGGGTTAGCCAAAAACATTCAGTACTTC
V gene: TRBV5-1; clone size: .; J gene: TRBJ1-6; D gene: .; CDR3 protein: CASSLRGGVSSPLHF; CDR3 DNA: TGCGCCAGCAGCTTGCGTGGAGGAGTAAGTTCACCCCTCCACTTT
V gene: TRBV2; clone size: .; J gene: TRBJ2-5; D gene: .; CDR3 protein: CASSESGGGGETQYF; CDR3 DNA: TGTGCCAGCAGTGAATCGGGGGGCGGCGGGGAGACCCAGTACTTC
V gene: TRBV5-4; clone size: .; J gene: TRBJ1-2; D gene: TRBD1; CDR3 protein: CASSSDRGRDGYTF; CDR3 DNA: TGTGCCAGCAGCTCGGACAGGGGGCGAGACGGCTACACCTTC
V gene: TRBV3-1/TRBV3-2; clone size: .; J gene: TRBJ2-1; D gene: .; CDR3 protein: CASSPTTGLALVREQFF; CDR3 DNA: TGTGCCAGCAGCCCCACAACGGGACTGGCCCTAGTCAGGGAGCAGTTCTTC
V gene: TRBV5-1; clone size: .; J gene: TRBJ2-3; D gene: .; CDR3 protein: CASSLSGYAGTDTQYF; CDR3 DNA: TGCGCCAGCAGCTTATCAGGGTACGCGGGCACAGATACGCAGTATTTT
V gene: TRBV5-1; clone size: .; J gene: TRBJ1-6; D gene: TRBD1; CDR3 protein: CASSLGDRLNYNSPLHF; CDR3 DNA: TGCGCCAGCAGCTTGGGGGACAGGCTAAACTATAATTCACCCCTCCACTTT
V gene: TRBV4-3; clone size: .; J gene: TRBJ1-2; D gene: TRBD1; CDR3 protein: CASSQEGTGGRYGYTF; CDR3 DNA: TGCGCCAGCAGCCAAGAGGGGACAGGGGGTCGGTATGGCTACACCTTC